The 13 T cell receptor beta chains given below trace back to one sample, sequenced in a study of control samples from healthy donors and cancer patients. Produced via immunoSEQ multiplex PCR; TCRdb's table is partial and in-frame only. The sample has roughly 160,000 clones, 90% to 95% seen once. The specimen sequenced was PBMCs. These receptors were collected from a man aged 55 to 70 with colorectal cancer.

The chain combines TRBV4-3 with TRBJ2-2; the match to TRBD2 covers 7 bases. The germline CDR1 and CDR2 sequences are LGHNA and YSLEER. The CDR3 has 13 amino acids. Germline trimming cut 2 bases from V and 8 bases from J; bases unmatched to any gene: 2. The CDR3 DNA reads as TGCGCCAGCAGCCAACAGGGAGGGGGGGAGCTGTTTTTT. Amino acid sequence: CASSQQGGGELFF.

The V and J genes are TRBV19 and TRBJ2-7; TRBD1 agrees at 9 bases. With V trimmed by 7 bases and J by 6 bases, 7 bases remained unmatched. From germline, CDR1 is LNHDA and CDR2 SQIVND (reference sequence). CDR3 length: 13 residues. This CDR3 is CASIGTGSPEQYF. CDR3 in DNA: TGTGCCAGTATTGGGACAGGGAGCCCCGAGCAGTACTTC.

The gene calls are TRBV25-1 and TRBJ1-2; TRBD1 is a possible D gene (5 bases). Germline assignment: CDR1 MGHDK and CDR2 SYGVNS. This CDR3 contains 15 residues. V was shortened by 6 bases and J by 6 bases, with 20 bases between the two germline ends. The CDR3 spells CASSAFGGRFDGYTF. The CDR3 region has the DNA TGTGCCAGCAGCGCTTTCGGGGGAAGGTTTGATGGCTACACCTTC.

V gene TRBV7-9 combines with J gene TRBJ2-3; 9 bases are a match to TRBD1. CDR1 and CDR2 (germline): SEHNR, FQNEAQ (reference sequence). Trimming removed 5 bases from V and 5 bases from J; junction bases left unmatched: 8. The length of the CDR3 is 15 residues. The CDR3 coding sequence is TGTGCCAGCAGCAGGGACAGGGACGTTCGAGATACGCAGTATTTT. This translates into CASSRDRDVRDTQYF.

The genes are TRBV18 and TRBJ2-3; 15 positions agree with TRBD2. Looked up from germline, CDR1 is KGHSH and CDR2 is LQKENI. The CDR3 sequence is 14 residues long. Trimming removed 3 bases from V and 9 bases from J; junction bases left unmatched: 1. CDR3 in amino acids: CASSPGTSGGTQYF. The CDR3 DNA reads TGTGCCAGCTCACCGGGGACTAGCGGGGGGACGCAGTATTTT.

V gene TRBV4-2 combines with J gene TRBJ1-4; tentatively, D is TRBD1 (6 bases). This CDR3 has 16 residues. CDR1 and CDR2 from the germline V gene are LGHNA and YNFKEQ. The V end was cut by 0 bases, the J end by 7 bases, with 15 bases between. This CDR3 is CASSQDAGAAGEKLFF. For the CDR3, the DNA is TGTGCCAGCAGCCAAGATGCGGGGGCGGCTGGTGAAAAACTGTTTTTT.

The chain recombines TRBV4-1 with TRBJ1-6, with 7 bases that match TRBD1. J lost 0 bases, V lost 3 bases, and 8 bases had no gene match. Germline V gene sequence: CDR1 MGHRA, CDR2 YSYEKL. CDR3 length equals 18 residues. The DNA of the CDR3 is TGCGCCAGCAGCCAGGCCCTCCGACAGGGCTCCTATAATTCACCCCTCCACTTT. It specifies CASSQALRQGSYNSPLHF.

The J gene is TRBJ2-7, the V gene TRBV7-2; no firm D call. This CDR3 is 12 amino acids long. V lost 1 base and J 6 bases, leaving 7 bases between the germline ends. Germline loops: CDR1 SGHTA, CDR2 FQGNSA. The CDR3 here is CASSLGYLEQYF. CDR3 DNA: TGTGCCAGCAGCTTAGGATATCTCGAGCAGTACTTC.

The chain has TRBV7-2 and TRBJ1-1, with D maybe TRBD1 (5 bases). The CDR3 has 16 amino acids. V dropped 1 base and J dropped 7 bases, with 19 bases sitting between them. Per germline, CDR1 SGHTA and CDR2 FQGNSA. The CDR3 DNA sequence: TGTGCCAGCAGCTTAGACAGTTCGGCAGGGACGAGTGAAGCTTTCTTT. It yields the protein CASSLDSSAGTSEAFF.

The chain combines TRBV5-1 with TRBJ1-1, with 8 bases aligning to TRBD1. This CDR3 is 15 amino acids long. CDR1 and CDR2 (germline): SGHRS, YFSETQ. Germline trimming cut 1 base from V and 3 bases from J; bases unmatched to any gene: 5. CDR3: CASSLRTGPDTEAFF. Here the CDR3 DNA reads TGCGCCAGCAGCTTGAGGACAGGGCCAGACACTGAAGCTTTCTTT.

The rearrangement joins TRBV25-1 to TRBJ2-1; D not resolved. This CDR3 contains 15 residues. CDR1 is MGHDK and CDR2 is SYGVNS in the germline V gene. Trimming stripped 2 bases from V and 6 bases from J, with 14 bases between. CDR3 DNA sequence: TGTGCCAGCAGTGAACGAGACCTTCTCTCCAATGAGCAGTTCTTC. Amino acids: CASSERDLLSNEQFF.

This chain links TRBV7-2 with TRBJ2-7; TRBD1 matches at 9 bases. Germline CDR1 reads SGHTA; CDR2 reads FQGNSA. The CDR3 is 14 amino acids. Trimming removed 4 bases from V and 3 bases from J; junction bases left unmatched: 4. The CDR3 DNA follows: TGTGCCAGCAGCTCCCGGGACAGGGACTACGAGCAGTACTTC. Its translation is CASSSRDRDYEQYF.

The genes are TRBV5-3 and TRBJ2-7; a weak D match, TRBD1 (5 bases). TRBV5-3 is placed among ORFs of uncertain function. V lost 0 bases and J lost 5, with 18 bases in between. There are 16 residues in the CDR3. This CDR3 is CARSLVVGQRTHEQYF. The CDR3 DNA is TGTGCCAGAAGCTTGGTCGTAGGACAACGGACCCACGAGCAGTACTTC.